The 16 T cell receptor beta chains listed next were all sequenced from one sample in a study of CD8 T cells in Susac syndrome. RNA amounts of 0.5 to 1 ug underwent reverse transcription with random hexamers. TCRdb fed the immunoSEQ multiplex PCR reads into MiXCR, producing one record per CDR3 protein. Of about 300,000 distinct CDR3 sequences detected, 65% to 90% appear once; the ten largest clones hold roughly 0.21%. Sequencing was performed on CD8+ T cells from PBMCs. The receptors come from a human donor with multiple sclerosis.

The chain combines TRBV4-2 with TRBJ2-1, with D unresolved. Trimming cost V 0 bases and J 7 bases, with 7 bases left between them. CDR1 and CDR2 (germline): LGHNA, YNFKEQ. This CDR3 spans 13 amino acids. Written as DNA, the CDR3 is TGTGCCAGCAGCCAAGAAGGTCGAAATGAGCAGTTCTTC. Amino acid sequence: CASSQEGRNEQFF.

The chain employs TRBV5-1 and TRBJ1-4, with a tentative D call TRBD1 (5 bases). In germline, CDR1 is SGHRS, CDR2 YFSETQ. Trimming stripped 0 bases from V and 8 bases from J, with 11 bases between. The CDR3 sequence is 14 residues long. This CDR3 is CASSLAAGSEKLFF. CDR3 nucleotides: TGCGCCAGCAGCTTGGCGGCAGGGAGCGAAAAACTGTTTTTT.

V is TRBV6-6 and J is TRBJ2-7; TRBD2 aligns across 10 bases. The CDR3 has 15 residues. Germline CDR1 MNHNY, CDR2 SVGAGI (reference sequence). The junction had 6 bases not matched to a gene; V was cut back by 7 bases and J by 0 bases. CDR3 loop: CASKGLARDSYEQYF. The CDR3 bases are TGTGCCAGCAAGGGACTAGCGCGTGACTCCTACGAGCAGTACTTC.

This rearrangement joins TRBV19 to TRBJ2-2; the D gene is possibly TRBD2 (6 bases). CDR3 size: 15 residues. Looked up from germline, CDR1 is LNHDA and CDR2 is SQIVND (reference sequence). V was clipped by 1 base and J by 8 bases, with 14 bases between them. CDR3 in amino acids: CASSIVGGGGGELFF. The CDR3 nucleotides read TGTGCCAGTAGTATAGTCGGCGGCGGAGGGGGGGAGCTGTTTTTT.

The CDR3 is CASTVDRGGYSYTF. DNA for the CDR3: TGTGCCAGCACGGTCGACAGGGGCGGGTATAGCTACACCTTC. The chain uses TRBV13 and TRBJ1-2, with 8 positions matching TRBD1. V dropped 7 bases and J dropped 9; count of bases not matched to a gene: 13. This CDR3 spans 14 amino acids. The germline CDR1 and CDR2 sequences are PRHDT and FYEKMQ (reference sequence).

The CDR3 here is CASSLKVTGDTQYF. DNA for the CDR3: TGTGCCAGCAGTTTAAAGGTGACAGGGGATACGCAGTATTTT. The rearrangement links TRBV28 to TRBJ2-3; 7 nucleotides line up with TRBD1. This CDR3 spans 14 amino acids. The V gene end was trimmed by 2 bases and the J gene end by 6 bases; junction bases not matched to a gene: 5. The germline gives CDR1 MDHEN, CDR2 SYDVKM.

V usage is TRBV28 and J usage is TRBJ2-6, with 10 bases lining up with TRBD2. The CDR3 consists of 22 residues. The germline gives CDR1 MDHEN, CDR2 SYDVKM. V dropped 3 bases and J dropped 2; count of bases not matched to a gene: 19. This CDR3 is CASSFPLFGLAVGLPGANVLTF. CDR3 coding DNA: TGTGCCAGCAGTTTCCCACTTTTTGGACTAGCGGTGGGCTTACCTGGGGCCAACGTCCTGACTTTC.

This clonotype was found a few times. CDR3 loop: CASSPFGAWSDTQYF. CDR3 nucleotide sequence: TGTGCCAGCAGTCCCTTCGGGGCTTGGTCAGATACGCAGTATTTT. This sequence joins TRBV28 and TRBJ2-3, with D perhaps given as TRBD1 or TRBD2 (5 bases each). The CDR3 length is 15 residues. Germline CDR1 MDHEN, CDR2 SYDVKM. V was clipped by 5 bases and J by 4 bases, with 16 bases between them.

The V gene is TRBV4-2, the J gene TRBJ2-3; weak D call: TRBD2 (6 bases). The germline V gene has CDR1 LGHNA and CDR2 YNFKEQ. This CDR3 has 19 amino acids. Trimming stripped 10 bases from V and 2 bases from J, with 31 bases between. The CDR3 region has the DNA TGTGCCACCCCCCTCCCCGGGACTCGACCAAATTTCTCCACAGATACGCAGTATTTT. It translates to CATPLPGTRPNFSTDTQYF.

CDR3 region: CASSPSDSRSGNTIYF. The CDR3 coding sequence is TGTGCCAGTAGCCCCTCGGACAGCCGCTCTGGAAACACCATATATTTT. The chain recombines TRBV19 with TRBJ1-3; TRBD1 might be the D (6 bases). The CDR3 is 16 amino acids. Germline V gene lookup returns CDR1 LNHDA and CDR2 SQIVND (reference sequence). V was trimmed by 6 bases and J by 0 bases, leaving 15 bases between them.

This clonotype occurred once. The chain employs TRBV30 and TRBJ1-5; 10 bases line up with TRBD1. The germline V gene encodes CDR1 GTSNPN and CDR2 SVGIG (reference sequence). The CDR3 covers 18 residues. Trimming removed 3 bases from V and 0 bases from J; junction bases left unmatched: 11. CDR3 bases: TGTGCCTGGAGGCAAATCCGACAGGGGGCCTATAGCAATCAGCCCCAGCATTTT. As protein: CAWRQIRQGAYSNQPQHF.

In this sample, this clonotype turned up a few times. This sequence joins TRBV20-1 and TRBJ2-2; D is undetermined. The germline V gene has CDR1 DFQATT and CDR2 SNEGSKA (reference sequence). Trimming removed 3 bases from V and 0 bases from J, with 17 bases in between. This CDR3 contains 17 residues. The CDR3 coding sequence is TGCAGTGCTAGGGATTGCGAAGCGCTCGCGAACACCGGGGAGCTGTTTTTT. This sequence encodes CSARDCEALANTGELFF.

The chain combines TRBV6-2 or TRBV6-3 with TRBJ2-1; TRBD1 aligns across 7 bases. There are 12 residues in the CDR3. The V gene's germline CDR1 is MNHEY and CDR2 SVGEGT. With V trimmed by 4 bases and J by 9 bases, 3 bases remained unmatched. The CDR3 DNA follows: TGTGCCAGCAGTTTAGACAGGGCTGAGCAGTTCTTC. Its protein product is CASSLDRAEQFF.

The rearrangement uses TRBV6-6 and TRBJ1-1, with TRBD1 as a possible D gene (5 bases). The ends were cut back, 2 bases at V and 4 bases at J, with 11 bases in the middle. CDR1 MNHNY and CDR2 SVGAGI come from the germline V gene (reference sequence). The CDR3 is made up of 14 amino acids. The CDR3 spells CASSYGTGVTEAFF. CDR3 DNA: TGTGCCAGCAGTTACGGGACGGGGGTCACTGAAGCTTTCTTT.

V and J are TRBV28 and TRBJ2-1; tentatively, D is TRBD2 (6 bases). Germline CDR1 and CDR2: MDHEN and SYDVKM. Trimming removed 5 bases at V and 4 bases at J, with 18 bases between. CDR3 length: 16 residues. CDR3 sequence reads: CASSPVVADPYNEQFF. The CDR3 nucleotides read TGTGCCAGCAGTCCTGTAGTAGCGGACCCATACAATGAGCAGTTCTTC.

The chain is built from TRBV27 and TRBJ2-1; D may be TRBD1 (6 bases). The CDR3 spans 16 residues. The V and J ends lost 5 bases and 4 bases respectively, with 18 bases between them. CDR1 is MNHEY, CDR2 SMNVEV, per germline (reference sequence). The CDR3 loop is CASSPHTGRLYNEQFF. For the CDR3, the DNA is TGTGCCAGCAGTCCCCACACAGGGCGTCTTTACAATGAGCAGTTCTTC.